One sample yielded the 3 T cell receptor beta chains listed below, sequenced in a study of blood T cell repertoires in COVID-19. Produced via immunoSEQ multiplex PCR; TCRdb's table is partial and in-frame only. Here the sample spans about 95,000 clones, approximately 87% being singletons. Sequencing input: peripheral blood. The receptors stem from a human donor in a cohort sampled during active COVID-19.

The genes are TRBV2 and TRBJ2-1; 9 positions match TRBD2. From germline, CDR1 is SNHLY and CDR2 FYNNEI. This CDR3 comprises 15 residues. Trimming took 5 bases from V and 4 from J; bases not matched to a gene: 6. CDR3 nucleotide sequence: TGTGCCAGCAGTCAACGGACTAGCGAGTACAATGAGCAGTTCTTC. Its translation: CASSQRTSEYNEQFF.

The chain combines TRBV15 with TRBJ2-5; unclear D gene. Per the germline V gene, CDR1 is LNHNV and CDR2 is YYDKDF (reference sequence). Trimming cost V 0 bases and J 3 bases, with 8 bases left between them. The CDR3 extends over 14 amino acids. The CDR3 DNA reads as TGTGCCACCAGCAGAGATATGGCAGAAGAGACCCAGTACTTC. Its translation is CATSRDMAEETQYF.

The rearrangement joins TRBV19 to TRBJ1-1, with D unclear. This CDR3 contains 15 residues. V lost 3 bases and J 7 bases, leaving 18 bases between the germline ends. Germline assignment: CDR1 LNHDA and CDR2 SQIVND (reference sequence). The CDR3 region has the DNA TGTGCCAGTAGTATCGGTCGCAAGCTAGGTGGTGAAGCTTTCTTT. It yields the protein CASSIGRKLGGEAFF.